Sequencing of this TCR beta chain was carried out in a study of CDR3 diversity in severe acne. In TCRdb, the PCR reads were re-called with MiXCR into one record per CDR3 protein. The table shows 97,000 or so distinct CDR3 sequences, with approximately 47% occurring only once. This TCR came from a male donor with acne. The sequencing sample was made of blood.

Here the CDR3 DNA reads TGTGCCATCAGTGAGTCTGGAGGGGACCGAAGCACAGATACGCAGTATTTT. Translated: CAISESGGDRSTDTQYF. The chain employs TRBV10-3 and TRBJ2-3, with a tentative D call TRBD2 (6 bases). V shed 0 bases and J shed 0 bases, with 13 bases lying between them. The CDR3 is 17 residues long. Germline CDR1 ENHRY, CDR2 SYGVKD.